The 29 T cell receptor beta chains reported below all come from one sample, sequenced in a study of T-cell memory formation after mild COVID-19 (dated by TCRdb to the early 2020s). The library was made by 5' RACE. The data were produced on an Illumina NovaSeq 6000. TCRdb's own reprocessing of the public reads used fastp at Q25 and MiXCR and kept productive beta chains. Each record represents a unique CDR3 protein, reported with the most common genes and DNA among its rows. The sample table records some 150,000 distinct CDR3 sequences; roughly a fifth of these occur just once. The top ten clones comprise 2% to 2.5% of the sample. The sample comprised PBMCs or a T cell subset sorted from them (not recorded which). The source is an adult woman who had mild COVID-19 (a few samples of this study predate the infection). The sample titles of this study are shuffled in the database, so cell type and time point are left out; the donor was told from shared clones.

The chain combines TRBV6-1 with TRBJ1-2, with D unresolved. This CDR3 spans 13 amino acids. With 5 bases removed from V and 5 bases from J, the gap between germline ends came to 12 bases. Germline V gene lookup returns CDR1 MNHNS and CDR2 SASEGT. Here the CDR3 DNA reads TGTGCCAGCAGTAGTGGACTTACGTATGGCTACACCTTC. The encoded protein is CASSSGLTYGYTF.

J is TRBJ2-4 and V is TRBV5-6, with 9 bases fitting TRBD2. V lost 4 bases, J lost 7 bases, and 6 bases stayed unmatched. The CDR3 extends over 14 amino acids. From germline, CDR1 is SGHDT and CDR2 YYEEEE. The CDR3 region is CASSRPAGGNIQYF. CDR3 DNA sequence: TGTGCCAGCAGCAGGCCAGCGGGGGGCAACATTCAGTACTTC. Full variable domain (remainder filled in from reference TRBV5-6 and TRBJ2-4): DAGVTQSPTHLIKTRGQQVTLRCSPKSGHDTVSWYQQALGQGPQFIFQYYEEEERQRGNFPDRFSGHQFPNYSSELNVNALLLGDSALYLCASSRPAGGNIQYFGAGTRLSVL.

This clonotype was observed a single time. A much larger clone differs by one base, so this may be a read error. V usage is TRBV10-3 and J usage is TRBJ2-3; TRBD1 might be the D (6 bases). The CDR3 extends over 14 amino acids. V was pared by 2 bases and J by 5 bases, with 11 bases between. Germline V lookup: CDR1 ENHRY, CDR2 SYGVKD. CDR3 amino acids: CAISEHGQLDTQYF. In DNA form, the CDR3 reads TGTGCCATCAGTGAGCATGGACAGCTAGATACGCAGTATTTT.

The chain employs TRBV7-2 and TRBJ2-5; the D is unclear. CDR1 and CDR2 (germline): SGHTA, FQGNSA. With 5 bases removed from V and 6 bases from J, the gap between germline ends came to 13 bases. The length of the CDR3 is 13 residues. The chain's CDR3 is CASSPGLPQTQYF. CDR3 in DNA: TGTGCCAGCAGCCCGGGCCTCCCCCAGACCCAGTACTTC.

This clonotype turned up a few times. The chain employs TRBV6-2 or TRBV6-3 and TRBJ2-1; TRBD2 matches 14 bases. The trim removed 4 bases at V and 2 bases at J, leaving 7 bases unmatched. CDR3 length: 18 residues. Germline V gives CDR1 MNHEY, CDR2 SVGEGT. The CDR3 coding sequence is TGTGCCAGCAGTTCTAGGACTAGCGGGGGGCCCGCCTACAATGAGCAGTTCTTC. Protein sequence: CASSSRTSGGPAYNEQFF.

The rearrangement uses TRBV20-1 and TRBJ2-3, with TRBD2 identical over 10 bases. The trim removed 8 bases at V and 0 bases at J, leaving 5 bases unmatched. Germline CDR1 and CDR2: DFQATT and SNEGSKA (reference sequence). CDR3 length: 14 amino acids. The CDR3 sequence is CSKREGSSTDTQYF. The CDR3 DNA follows: TGCAGTAAGCGGGAGGGATCTAGCACAGATACGCAGTATTTT.

Concerning this clonotype: The junction and the germline gene differ at one end; a read error may be behind it. The CDR3 DNA follows: TGTGCCAGCAGCCTAACGGGGCTAGTACCAGATACGCAGTATTTT. This codes for CASSLTGLVPDTQYF. V usage is TRBV7-3 and J usage is TRBJ2-3; D possibly matches TRBD1 or TRBD2 (5 bases each). The CDR3 consists of 15 residues. From germline, CDR1 is SGHTA and CDR2 FQGTGA.

In this sample, this clonotype turned up a few times. The V call is TRBV5-1, the J call TRBJ2-1; 12 bases match TRBD2. The CDR3 contains 15 residues. V lost 2 bases, J lost 6 bases, and 3 bases stayed unmatched. CDR1 SGHRS and CDR2 YFSETQ come from the germline V gene. The CDR3 sequence: CASSLLAGGSNEQFF. The CDR3 coding sequence is TGCGCCAGCAGCTTACTAGCGGGAGGCTCCAATGAGCAGTTCTTC.

This clonotype occurred a few times. This chain joins TRBV6-5 and TRBJ2-5, with D perhaps matching TRBD2 (5 bases). Germline V gene lookup returns CDR1 MNHEY and CDR2 SVGAGI. This CDR3 has 11 amino acids. The germline V and J ends were trimmed by 8 bases and 5 bases, with 9 bases remaining between them. The CDR3 here is CASRGLETQYF. DNA for the CDR3: TGTGCCAGCCGCGGGTTGGAGACCCAGTACTTC.

The sample holds a few counts of this clonotype. The chain links TRBV18 to TRBJ1-5; the match to TRBD1 covers 7 bases. The CDR3 spans 14 residues. Germline V CDR1 and CDR2: KGHSH, LQKENI. After removal of 2 bases from V and 4 bases from J, the junction contained 2 bases not matched to a gene. In nucleotides, the CDR3 is TGTGCCAGCTCACCAAGGACAGGTAATCAGCCCCAGCATTTT. Translating gives CASSPRTGNQPQHF. The full variable domain, completed using reference TRBV18 and TRBJ1-5, is NAGVMQNPRHLVRRRGQEARLRCSPMKGHSHVYWYRQLPEEGLKFMVYLQKENIIDESGMPKERFSAEFPKEGPSILRIQQVVRGDSAAYFCASSPRTGNQPQHFGDGTRLSIL.

The chain has TRBV30 and TRBJ2-5, with D tentatively TRBD2 (5 bases). From germline, CDR1 is GTSNPN and CDR2 SVGIG (reference sequence). Trimming removed 0 bases from V and 5 bases from J, with 19 bases in between. The CDR3 sequence is 16 residues long. CDR3 bases: TGTGCCTGGAGTGTCCTATCACAAGGAGGCGGGGAGACCCAGTACTTC. Translating it yields CAWSVLSQGGGETQYF.

The rearrangement uses TRBV7-9 and TRBJ1-4; weak D call: TRBD1 (5 bases). Between the trimmed V and J ends, which lost 4 bases and 4 bases, there was a span of 7 bases. Germline CDR1 and CDR2: SEHNR and FQNEAQ (reference sequence). The length of the CDR3 is 13 residues. The CDR3 reads CASSSGVNEKLFF. CDR3 nucleotides: TGTGCCAGCAGCTCGGGGGTTAATGAAAAACTGTTTTTT.

The chain has TRBV3-1 and TRBJ1-3; no definite D call. The CDR3 runs 12 residues. Looked up from germline, CDR1 is LGHDT and CDR2 is YNNKEL (reference sequence). The V gene lost 6 bases and the J gene lost 3 bases, with 6 bases spanning the gap. The DNA for the CDR3 is TGTGCCAGCAGTAATAGTGGAAACACCATATATTTT. This encodes CASSNSGNTIYF.

In this sample, this clonotype turned up a few times. The chain carries TRBV20-1 and TRBJ2-2; tentatively, D is TRBD2 (6 bases). With 1 base removed from V and 4 bases from J, the gap between germline ends came to 13 bases. Germline values: CDR1 DFQATT, CDR2 SNEGSKA (reference sequence). CDR3 size: 15 residues. The chain's CDR3 is CSARGRGAVTGELFF. In DNA, the CDR3 is TGCAGTGCTAGAGGACGCGGGGCGGTCACCGGGGAGCTGTTTTTT.

V and J are TRBV20-1 and TRBJ1-1, with 10 bases that match TRBD1. There are 12 residues in the CDR3. Germline V gene data show CDR1 as DFQATT and CDR2 as SNEGSKA (reference sequence). The junction had 8 bases not matched to a gene; V was cut back by 7 bases and J by 9 bases. CDR3 sequence reads: CSGSRQGAQAFF. The CDR3 DNA reads TGCAGTGGCTCGCGACAGGGGGCGCAAGCTTTCTTT.

This clonotype showed up just a few times. The chain recombines TRBV6-6 with TRBJ2-1; 7 bases match TRBD2. CDR3 length equals 14 residues. Germline V lookup: CDR1 MNHNY, CDR2 SVGAGI (reference sequence). After removal of 2 bases from V and 2 bases from J, the junction contained 0 bases not matched to a gene. CDR3 protein: CASSYGGAYNEQFF. Here the CDR3 DNA reads TGTGCCAGCAGTTACGGGGGGGCCTACAATGAGCAGTTCTTC.

The sample holds a few counts of this clonotype. The rearrangement joins TRBV5-1 to TRBJ1-1; D is unresolved. The germline V gene encodes CDR1 SGHRS and CDR2 YFSETQ. The CDR3 has 14 residues. V gave up 0 bases and J gave up 1 base, with 7 bases separating them. For the CDR3, the DNA is TGCGCCAGCAGCTTGGGACCGACGAACACTGAAGCTTTCTTT. Translating gives CASSLGPTNTEAFF.

J is TRBJ1-1 and V is TRBV9; D not certain. The CDR3 extends over 13 amino acids. Germline lookup yields CDR1 SGDLS and CDR2 YYNGEE. Trimming cost V 2 bases and J 6 bases, with 11 bases left between them. The CDR3 protein is CASSVVKTAEAFF. The CDR3 region has the DNA TGTGCCAGCAGCGTCGTCAAGACTGCTGAAGCTTTCTTT. Looking up the rest from reference TRBV9 and TRBJ1-1 gives the full variable domain: DSGVTQTPKHLITATGQRVTLRCSPRSGDLSVYWYQQSLDQGLQFLIQYYNGEERAKGNILERFSAQQFPDLHSELNLSSLELGDSALYFCASSVVKTAEAFFGQGTRLTVV.

This clonotype was detected only a few times. CDR3 protein: CASSYSVDTEAFF. The CDR3 DNA follows: TGTGCCAGCAGTTACTCGGTGGACACTGAAGCTTTCTTT. This chain connects TRBV6-5 to TRBJ1-1; the D is unclear. CDR1 and CDR2 from the germline V gene are MNHEY and SVGAGI. The CDR3 is 13 amino acids. Trimming pared 0 bases from V and 3 bases from J, leaving 5 bases between.

There are a few counts of this clonotype. This chain uses TRBV3-1 with TRBJ1-1; D gene unclear. The V end was cut by 4 bases, the J end by 6 bases, with 12 bases between. The CDR3 is 13 amino acids. Germline V lookup: CDR1 LGHDT, CDR2 YNNKEL (reference sequence). CDR3 protein: CASSLLAGAEAFF. CDR3 DNA sequence: TGTGCCAGCAGCCTCCTCGCGGGAGCTGAAGCTTTCTTT.

This clonotype was seen only a few times. The rearrangement links TRBV5-1 to TRBJ2-2; 8 bases match TRBD1. The CDR3 extends over 17 amino acids. CDR1 and CDR2 (germline): SGHRS, YFSETQ. J gave up 0 bases and V 2 bases, and 6 bases lay outside the gene matches. The CDR3, as DNA: TGCGCCAGCAGCTTCGGGACAGGAGGGGCGAACACCGGGGAGCTGTTTTTT. This encodes CASSFGTGGANTGELFF.

In this sample, this clonotype turned up a few times. This chain links TRBV7-8 with TRBJ1-2; D unresolved. V gave up 2 bases and J gave up 1 base, with 8 bases separating them. The CDR3 is made up of 14 amino acids. From germline, CDR1 is SGHVS and CDR2 FQNEAQ. In nucleotides, the CDR3 is TGTGCCAGCAGCTTAAGGGAGCATAACTATGGCTACACCTTC. Translating it yields CASSLREHNYGYTF. The variable domain in full, completed from reference TRBV7-8 and TRBJ1-2, reads GAGVSQSPRYKVAKRGQDVALRCDPISGHVSLFWYQQALGQGPEFLTYFQNEAQLDKSGLPSDRFFAERPEGSVSTLKIQRTQQEDSAVYLCASSLREHNYGYTFGSGTRLTVV.

This clonotype has a handful of counts. The CDR3 DNA reads TGCGCCAGCAGTCAGAGGGAAGGTCCTAGCACAGATACGCAGTATTTT. This translates into CASSQREGPSTDTQYF. The gene calls are TRBV23-1 and TRBJ2-3; the D gene is possibly TRBD2 (5 bases). TRBV23-1 is an open reading frame, and its role is uncertain. Between the trimmed V and J ends, which lost 3 bases and 0 bases, there was a span of 13 bases. The CDR3 has 16 amino acids.

This clonotype was observed a few times. The chain has TRBV5-1 and TRBJ2-7; 10 nucleotides line up with TRBD2. The CDR3 length is 16 residues. Germline lookup yields CDR1 SGHRS and CDR2 YFSETQ. V gave up 0 bases and J gave up 2 bases; unmatched junction bases: 5. The CDR3 DNA is TGCGCCAGCAGCTTGGAACAGCGGGAGGGCCCCTACGAGCAGTACTTC. Translation gives CASSLEQREGPYEQYF.

The chain uses TRBV20-1 and TRBJ2-5, with TRBD2 matching over 10 bases. V dropped 3 bases and J dropped 2; count of bases not matched to a gene: 3. The CDR3 loop spans 14 amino acids. In germline, CDR1 is DFQATT, CDR2 SNEGSKA (reference sequence). As DNA, the CDR3 is TGCAGTGCTAGTCGAGCGGGAGGGCAAGAGACCCAGTACTTC. Translating gives CSASRAGGQETQYF.

This clonotype was found a few times. J is TRBJ2-3 and V is TRBV5-1; TRBD2 matches 8 bases. This CDR3 contains 16 residues. The V gene end was trimmed by 4 bases and the J gene end by 1 base; junction bases not matched to a gene: 8. Germline lookup yields CDR1 SGHRS and CDR2 YFSETQ. The CDR3 region is CASSPQRGIRTDTQYF. The DNA of the CDR3 is TGCGCCAGCAGCCCACAGCGGGGGATCCGCACAGATACGCAGTATTTT.

The V and J genes are TRBV12-3 or TRBV12-4 and TRBJ2-7; tentative D call: TRBD2 (5 bases). V lost 8 bases, J lost 4 bases, and 12 bases lay in between. CDR3 length: 12 amino acids. DNA of the CDR3: TGTGCCAGCGGTCGGGATTTGTACGAGCAGTACTTC. Protein sequence: CASGRDLYEQYF.

A few counts support this clonotype. The chain is built from TRBV11-3 and TRBJ2-3; 8 bases agree with TRBD2. Germline CDR1 is SGHNT and CDR2 is YENEEA. The CDR3 runs 15 residues. The V and J ends lost 5 bases and 1 base, in that order; junction bases with no gene match: 5. CDR3 sequence: CASSRAGVGTDTQYF. CDR3 bases: TGTGCCAGCAGCCGAGCGGGAGTTGGCACAGATACGCAGTATTTT.

The chain combines TRBV4-3 with TRBJ2-5; 8 bases map to TRBD2. The CDR3 has 17 amino acids. Germline assignment: CDR1 LGHNA and CDR2 YSLEER. J gave up 2 bases and V 0 bases, and 8 bases lay outside the gene matches. CDR3 amino acids: CASSQDFTTSAQETQYF. CDR3 DNA sequence: TGCGCCAGCAGCCAAGATTTCACGACTAGCGCGCAAGAGACCCAGTACTTC.